A selection of T cell receptor beta chains follows, all from one sample in a study of regulatory T cells in long-lasting Graves disease. Each CDR3 protein gets one entry after TCRdb re-called the multiplex PCR reads with MiXCR. The sample consists of about 540,000 distinct CDR3 sequences, approximately 15% of them appearing once. This sample also belongs to another study, concerning T cells in Graves' hyperthyroidism and ophthalmopathy.

Sequences were derived from peripheral blood mononuclear cells (PBMCs), sampled at new diagnosis, from a patient treated with antithyroid drugs. The source of these receptors is a man aged 25 to 40 with Graves disease. The CDR3 runs from the conserved cysteine through the conserved F or W. The D gene is left open where the match is weak. Clone size appears in some rows only: once, few, many, or a class for an expanded clone.

j_call: TRBJ2-7; d_call: TRBD1; clone_size: many; v_call: TRBV27; cdr3_aa: CASSQDRASYEQYF; cdr3_nt: TGTGCCAGCAGCCAAGACAGGGCGAGCTACGAGCAGTACTTC
j_call: TRBJ2-2; d_call: .; clone_size: many; v_call: TRBV12-3/TRBV12-4; cdr3_aa: CAQGGRTGELFF; cdr3_nt: TGTGCCCAGGGGGGGCGCACCGGGGAGCTGTTTTTT
j_call: TRBJ2-7; d_call: TRBD1; clone_size: many; v_call: TRBV20-1; cdr3_aa: CSARPAGGNEQYF; cdr3_nt: TGCAGTGCTAGGCCGGCAGGGGGAAACGAGCAGTACTTC
j_call: TRBJ2-7; d_call: .; clone_size: many; v_call: TRBV5-1; cdr3_aa: CASSLGLRDGWEEQYF; cdr3_nt: TGCGCCAGCAGCTTGGGGTTAAGGGACGGCTGGGAGGAGCAGTACTTC
j_call: TRBJ2-2; d_call: .; clone_size: few; v_call: TRBV11-2; cdr3_aa: CASSQDYYTGELFF; cdr3_nt: TGTGCCAGCAGCCAGGACTATTACACCGGGGAGCTGTTTTTT
j_call: TRBJ2-3; d_call: TRBD1; clone_size: .; v_call: TRBV14; cdr3_aa: CASRQGASDTQYF; cdr3_nt: TGTGCCAGTAGACAGGGGGCGTCAGATACGCAGTATTTT
j_call: TRBJ2-5; d_call: .; clone_size: few; v_call: TRBV18; cdr3_aa: CASSPDPLAETQYF; cdr3_nt: TGTGCCAGCTCACCGGACCCCCTGGCAGAGACCCAGTACTTC
j_call: TRBJ2-3; d_call: TRBD2; clone_size: few; v_call: TRBV7-9; cdr3_aa: CASSLVLAGYTDTQYF; cdr3_nt: TGTGCCAGCAGCTTAGTACTAGCGGGGTACACAGATACGCAGTATTTT
j_call: TRBJ2-1; d_call: TRBD1; clone_size: .; v_call: TRBV10-3; cdr3_aa: CAISPGQGNHNEQFF; cdr3_nt: TGTGCCATCAGCCCGGGACAGGGAAACCACAATGAGCAGTTCTTC
j_call: TRBJ2-7; d_call: TRBD2; clone_size: .; v_call: TRBV5-1; cdr3_aa: CASSLAGLATYEQYF; cdr3_nt: TGCGCCAGCAGCTTGGCGGGACTAGCGACCTACGAGCAGTACTTC
j_call: TRBJ2-1; d_call: .; clone_size: many; v_call: TRBV10-3; cdr3_aa: CAIRPRGGNIEQFF; cdr3_nt: TGTGCCATCAGACCGCGGGGCGGGAACATTGAGCAGTTCTTC
j_call: TRBJ2-1; d_call: TRBD2; clone_size: few; v_call: TRBV18; cdr3_aa: CASSPTLPGGPHFNEQFF; cdr3_nt: TGTGCCAGCTCACCAACATTACCGGGAGGGCCTCACTTCAATGAGCAGTTCTTC
j_call: TRBJ1-5; d_call: .; clone_size: many; v_call: TRBV19; cdr3_aa: CASSIELVRVQPQHF; cdr3_nt: TGTGCCAGTAGTATAGAGTTAGTGAGGGTTCAGCCCCAGCATTTT
j_call: TRBJ1-2; d_call: .; clone_size: .; v_call: TRBV24-1; cdr3_aa: CATSSSGAPYGYTF; cdr3_nt: TGTGCCACCAGCTCATCGGGGGCTCCCTATGGCTACACCTTC
j_call: TRBJ2-1; d_call: .; clone_size: many; v_call: TRBV3-1; cdr3_aa: CASSQGNVGNEQFF; cdr3_nt: TGTGCCAGCAGCCAAGGGAACGTCGGGAATGAGCAGTTCTTC
j_call: TRBJ2-1; d_call: .; clone_size: many; v_call: TRBV29-1; cdr3_aa: CSVEDFEQFF; cdr3_nt: TGCAGCGTTGAAGATTTCGAGCAGTTCTTC
j_call: TRBJ2-1; d_call: .; clone_size: many; v_call: TRBV20-1; cdr3_aa: CSAPPGGYYNEQFF; cdr3_nt: TGCAGTGCTCCCCCCGGGGGATACTACAATGAGCAGTTCTTC
j_call: TRBJ2-7; d_call: TRBD2; clone_size: many; v_call: TRBV6-1; cdr3_aa: CASRSSGREYEQYF; cdr3_nt: TGTGCTTCCCGGTCTAGCGGGAGAGAATACGAGCAGTACTTC
j_call: TRBJ1-2; d_call: TRBD1; clone_size: many; v_call: TRBV29-1; cdr3_aa: CSVDTTPGQGAGGYTF; cdr3_nt: TGCAGCGTCGACACAACTCCGGGACAGGGGGCAGGAGGCTACACCTTC
j_call: TRBJ2-7; d_call: .; clone_size: many; v_call: TRBV7-9; cdr3_aa: CASSTGTKNAYEQYF; cdr3_nt: TGTGCCAGCAGCACCGGGACAAAAAACGCCTACGAGCAGTACTTC
j_call: TRBJ2-7; d_call: .; clone_size: .; v_call: TRBV24-1; cdr3_aa: CATSDLSWRQYF; cdr3_nt: TGTGCCACCAGTGATTTGTCTTGGCGGCAGTACTTC
j_call: TRBJ2-7; d_call: TRBD2; clone_size: .; v_call: TRBV20-1; cdr3_aa: CSARATSGVLSYEQYF; cdr3_nt: TGCAGTGCTAGAGCAACTAGCGGGGTGCTCTCCTACGAGCAGTACTTC
j_call: TRBJ2-3; d_call: .; clone_size: many; v_call: TRBV18; cdr3_aa: CASSRGTQFTDTQYF; cdr3_nt: TGTGCCAGCTCACGCGGGACACAATTCACAGATACGCAGTATTTT
j_call: TRBJ2-1; d_call: TRBD2; clone_size: many; v_call: TRBV6-2/TRBV6-3; cdr3_aa: CASSYSQREVEFF; cdr3_nt: TGTGCCAGCAGTTACTCCCAGCGGGAGGTGGAGTTCTTC
j_call: TRBJ1-2; d_call: TRBD1; clone_size: many; v_call: TRBV24-1; cdr3_aa: CATSDNRQGYGYTF; cdr3_nt: TGTGCCACCAGTGACAATAGACAGGGCTATGGCTACACCTTC
j_call: TRBJ2-5; d_call: TRBD1; clone_size: few; v_call: TRBV7-6; cdr3_aa: CASSTTGRETQYF; cdr3_nt: TGTGCCAGCAGTACGACAGGGCGCGAGACCCAGTACTTC
j_call: TRBJ2-7; d_call: .; clone_size: .; v_call: TRBV28; cdr3_aa: CASSPPVIPASHEQYF; cdr3_nt: TGTGCCAGCAGTCCCCCCGTGATCCCTGCTTCCCACGAGCAGTACTTC
j_call: TRBJ2-7; d_call: .; clone_size: many; v_call: TRBV6-2/TRBV6-3; cdr3_aa: CASSEYMDYEQYF; cdr3_nt: TGTGCCAGCAGCGAGTATATGGACTACGAGCAGTACTTC
j_call: TRBJ2-7; d_call: .; clone_size: many; v_call: TRBV27; cdr3_aa: CASSNRGVRALGHEQYF; cdr3_nt: TGTGCCAGCAGCAATCGGGGAGTGAGGGCCCTCGGCCACGAGCAGTACTTC
j_call: TRBJ2-3; d_call: .; clone_size: many; v_call: TRBV7-2; cdr3_aa: CASRSPGGTDTQYF; cdr3_nt: TGTGCCAGCCGGTCCCCAGGGGGCACAGATACGCAGTATTTT
j_call: TRBJ1-4; d_call: TRBD1; clone_size: many; v_call: TRBV6-1; cdr3_aa: CAARLQGAGEKLFF; cdr3_nt: TGTGCCGCCCGACTACAGGGGGCAGGAGAAAAACTGTTTTTT
j_call: TRBJ2-3; d_call: TRBD2; clone_size: many; v_call: TRBV12-3/TRBV12-4; cdr3_aa: CASFAGGPIDTQYF; cdr3_nt: TGTGCCAGCTTTGCGGGAGGGCCTATCGATACGCAGTATTTT
j_call: TRBJ2-3; d_call: .; clone_size: many; v_call: TRBV20-1; cdr3_aa: CSARDEGDTQYF; cdr3_nt: TGCAGTGCCAGGGACGAAGGGGATACGCAGTATTTT
j_call: TRBJ1-1; d_call: .; clone_size: many; v_call: TRBV12-3/TRBV12-4; cdr3_aa: CASSFGAANTEAFF; cdr3_nt: TGTGCCAGCAGCTTCGGGGCAGCGAACACTGAAGCTTTCTTT
j_call: TRBJ2-7; d_call: .; clone_size: many; v_call: TRBV6-5; cdr3_aa: CASSSSGGHYEQYF; cdr3_nt: TGTGCCAGCAGTTCGTCAGGGGGGCACTACGAGCAGTACTTC
j_call: TRBJ2-1; d_call: TRBD2; clone_size: many; v_call: TRBV19; cdr3_aa: CASTGTSGRAVYNEQFF; cdr3_nt: TGTGCCAGTACGGGGACTAGCGGGAGGGCAGTCTACAATGAGCAGTTCTTC
j_call: TRBJ2-3; d_call: TRBD2; clone_size: many; v_call: TRBV2; cdr3_aa: CASSVGTSGRSDTQYF; cdr3_nt: TGTGCCAGCAGTGTTGGGACTAGCGGGAGATCAGATACGCAGTATTTT
j_call: TRBJ2-5; d_call: .; clone_size: many; v_call: TRBV20-1; cdr3_aa: CSVSSAAQETQYF; cdr3_nt: TGCAGTGTCTCGAGTGCAGCCCAAGAGACCCAGTACTTC
j_call: TRBJ1-1; d_call: .; clone_size: many; v_call: TRBV19; cdr3_aa: CASIRGTEAFF; cdr3_nt: TGTGCCAGTATTAGGGGCACTGAAGCTTTCTTT
j_call: TRBJ2-7; d_call: .; clone_size: many; v_call: TRBV27; cdr3_aa: CASSRTGTTREQYF; cdr3_nt: TGTGCCAGCAGTCGAACCGGGACCACCCGCGAGCAGTACTTC
j_call: TRBJ2-5; d_call: TRBD2; clone_size: many; v_call: TRBV20-1; cdr3_aa: CSGGTDGRVETQYF; cdr3_nt: TGCAGTGGAGGTACAGACGGGAGGGTGGAGACCCAGTACTTC
j_call: TRBJ2-7; d_call: TRBD1; clone_size: many; v_call: TRBV10-3; cdr3_aa: CAISYTGGTYEQYF; cdr3_nt: TGTGCCATCAGCTACACAGGGGGAACGTACGAGCAGTACTTC
j_call: TRBJ2-7; d_call: TRBD2; clone_size: .; v_call: TRBV15; cdr3_aa: CATSRGLAGAYEQYF; cdr3_nt: TGTGCCACCAGCAGAGGACTAGCGGGAGCCTACGAGCAGTACTTC
j_call: TRBJ1-2; d_call: .; clone_size: many; v_call: TRBV7-2; cdr3_aa: CASTPEGGYTF; cdr3_nt: TGTGCCAGCACCCCGGAAGGTGGCTACACCTTC
j_call: TRBJ2-1; d_call: .; clone_size: .; v_call: TRBV4-1; cdr3_aa: CASSQEGGGFMNEQFF; cdr3_nt: TGCGCCAGCAGCCAAGAAGGCGGCGGGTTTATGAATGAGCAGTTCTTC
j_call: TRBJ1-2; d_call: TRBD1; clone_size: many; v_call: TRBV29-1; cdr3_aa: CSAGTGPNYGYTF; cdr3_nt: TGCAGCGCTGGGACAGGCCCTAACTATGGCTACACCTTC